This record covers a single TCR beta chain. Its target is not known. This record belongs to a study of cytomegalovirus exposure and HLA in healthy donors. The CDR3 sequence is 15 residues long. The V end was cut by 3 bases, the J end by 7 bases, with 13 bases between. CDR1 is MNHNS and CDR2 is SASEGT in the germline V gene. The PCR employed 60 Vbeta primers together with 13 Jbeta primers. Here immunoSEQ multiplex PCR was the method, and the copy in TCRdb shows in-frame clones only, minus some. Among about 130,000 clones listed, just under 80% were seen once. Study conclusions and caveats: Three chains linked to CMV were shown in vitro to be specific for CMV antigens. As was reported, the classifier diagnosed cytomegalovirus status with high specificity and sensitivity. HLA allele associations emerged for 15,000 to 20,000 TCR beta sequences in a later analysis, at 0.05 false discovery rate.

The sequenced sample consisted of PBMCs. This TCR derives from a woman aged 40 to 50 in good health and CMV-seronegative. The gene calls are TRBV6-1 and TRBJ1-6; no clear D. CDR3 coding DNA: TGTGCCAGCAGTGACGTCCAGGCCACGAATTCACCCCTCCACTTT. The encoded protein is CASSDVQATNSPLHF.